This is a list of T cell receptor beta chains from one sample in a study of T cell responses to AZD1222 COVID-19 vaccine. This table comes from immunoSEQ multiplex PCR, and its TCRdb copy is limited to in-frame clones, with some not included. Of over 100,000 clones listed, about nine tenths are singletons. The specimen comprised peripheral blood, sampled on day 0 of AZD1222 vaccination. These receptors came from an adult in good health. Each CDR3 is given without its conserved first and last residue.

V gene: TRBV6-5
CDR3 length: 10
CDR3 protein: ASSPTHWGYT

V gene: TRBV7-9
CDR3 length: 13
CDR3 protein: ASSLDRDYHYEQY

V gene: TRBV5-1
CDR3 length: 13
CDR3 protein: ASSPRTSGAYEQY

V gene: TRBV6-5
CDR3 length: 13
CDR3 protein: ASTPEDRTNYGYT

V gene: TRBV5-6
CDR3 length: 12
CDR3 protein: ASSLVSSGNTIY

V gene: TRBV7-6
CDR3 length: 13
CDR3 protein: ASSSRTAKNTEAF

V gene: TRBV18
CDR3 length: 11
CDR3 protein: ASSDRGSGELF

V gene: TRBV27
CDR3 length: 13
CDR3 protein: ASSPGQGINYGYT

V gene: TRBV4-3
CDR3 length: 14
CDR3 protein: ASSQEFGTGANEQY

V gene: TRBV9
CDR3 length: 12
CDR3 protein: ASRDTGATGELF

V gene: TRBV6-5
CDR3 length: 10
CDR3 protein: ASRDLGNTIY

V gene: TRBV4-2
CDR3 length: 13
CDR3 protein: ASSQVRPQGLEAF

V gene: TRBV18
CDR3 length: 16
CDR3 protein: ASSPLPGQGKSTDTQY

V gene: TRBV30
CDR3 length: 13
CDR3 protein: AWRGSGSSGNTIY

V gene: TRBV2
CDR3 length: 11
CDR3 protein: ASGTSGGDTQY

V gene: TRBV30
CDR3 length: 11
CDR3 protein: ACAGASPGELF

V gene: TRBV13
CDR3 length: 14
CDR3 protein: ASSSTGDKYTGELF

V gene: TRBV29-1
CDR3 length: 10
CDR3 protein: SGRQGKHEQY

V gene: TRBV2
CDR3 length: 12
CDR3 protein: ASSDERGRTEAF

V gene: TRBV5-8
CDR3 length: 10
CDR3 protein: ASSPAGPTQY

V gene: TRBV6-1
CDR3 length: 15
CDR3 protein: ASSEVPPRGLNYEQY

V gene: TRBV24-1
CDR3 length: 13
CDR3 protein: ATSDPGLGLDGYT

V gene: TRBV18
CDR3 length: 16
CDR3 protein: ASSRTRDLDMIQETQY

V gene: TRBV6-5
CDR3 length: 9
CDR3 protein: ASRNGYEQY

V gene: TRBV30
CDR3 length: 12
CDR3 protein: AWSSGGNTGELF

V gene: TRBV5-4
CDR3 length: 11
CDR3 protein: ASGAANTGELF

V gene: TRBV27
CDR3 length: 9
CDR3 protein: ASTDSYEQY

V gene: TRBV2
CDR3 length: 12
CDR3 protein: ASGEDRVGTEAF

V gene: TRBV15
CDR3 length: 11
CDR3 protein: ATSRATNEKLF

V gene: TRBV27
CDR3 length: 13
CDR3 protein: ASSLGMTQTGELF

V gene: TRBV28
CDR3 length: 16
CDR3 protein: ASSSPGGGGPNPNEQF

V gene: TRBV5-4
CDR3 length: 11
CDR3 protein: ASSLAMGHEQY

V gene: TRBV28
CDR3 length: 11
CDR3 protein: ASKGSNTGELF

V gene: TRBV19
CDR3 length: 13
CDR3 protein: ASSGTGELNTEAF

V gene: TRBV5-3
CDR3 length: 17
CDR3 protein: ARSGSGLAGDYSYNEQF

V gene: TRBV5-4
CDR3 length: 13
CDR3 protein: ASSFGVAGNQPQH

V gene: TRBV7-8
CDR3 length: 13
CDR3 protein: ASSLGAAGSYEQY

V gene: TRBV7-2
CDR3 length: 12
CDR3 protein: ASGRTSGGVEQF

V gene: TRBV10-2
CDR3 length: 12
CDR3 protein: ASSEIRANSPLH

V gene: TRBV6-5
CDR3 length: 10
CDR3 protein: ASRQGEVEAF

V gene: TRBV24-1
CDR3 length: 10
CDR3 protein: ATSEGTTEAF

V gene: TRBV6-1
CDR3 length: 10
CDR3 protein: ASSGASYEQY

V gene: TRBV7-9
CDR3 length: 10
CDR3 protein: ASSLTGHGQY

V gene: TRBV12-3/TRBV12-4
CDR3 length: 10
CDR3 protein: ASSFHAEPQH

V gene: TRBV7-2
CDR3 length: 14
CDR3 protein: ASSLAERGVYNEQF

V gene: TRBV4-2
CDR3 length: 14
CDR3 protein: ASSQLLQYHTGELF

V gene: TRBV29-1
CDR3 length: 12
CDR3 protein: SVEDRATNEKLF

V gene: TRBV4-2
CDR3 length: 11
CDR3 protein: ASNPRRDSPLH

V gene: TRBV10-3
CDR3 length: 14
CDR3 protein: AISATGGESGNTIY

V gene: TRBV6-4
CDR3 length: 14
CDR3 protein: ASSRDRGMNTGELF